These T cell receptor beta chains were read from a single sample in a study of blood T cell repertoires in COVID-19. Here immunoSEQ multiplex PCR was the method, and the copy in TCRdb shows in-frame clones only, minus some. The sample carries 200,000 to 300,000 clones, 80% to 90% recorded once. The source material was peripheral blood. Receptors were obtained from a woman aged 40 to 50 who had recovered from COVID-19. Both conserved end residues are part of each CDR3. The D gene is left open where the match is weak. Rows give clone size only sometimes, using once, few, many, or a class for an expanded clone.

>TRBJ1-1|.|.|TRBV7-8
CASSLDLGTEAFF
TGTGCCAGCAGCTTAGACCTCGGGACAGAAGCTTTCTTT
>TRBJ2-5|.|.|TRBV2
CASREGWQETQYF
TGTGCCAGCAGGGAGGGGTGGCAAGAGACCCAGTACTTC
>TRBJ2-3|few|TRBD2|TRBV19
CASSPLSVLAGAYTDTQYF
TGTGCCAGTAGTCCCCTCTCCGTCCTAGCGGGGGCGTACACAGATACGCAGTATTTT
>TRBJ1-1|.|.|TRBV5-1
CASSGPNAGATEAFF
TGCGCCAGCAGCGGGCCCAATGCAGGGGCCACTGAAGCTTTCTTT
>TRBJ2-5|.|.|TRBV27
CASSPAPRVTQYF
TGTGCCAGCAGCCCGGCCCCGCGGGTGACCCAGTACTTC
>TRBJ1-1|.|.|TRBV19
CASSKNTDMNTEAFF
TGTGCCAGTAGTAAAAACACAGATATGAACACTGAAGCTTTCTTT
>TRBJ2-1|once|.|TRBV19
CASSRGATYNEQFF
TGTGCCAGTAGTCGGGGGGCCACCTACAATGAGCAGTTCTTC
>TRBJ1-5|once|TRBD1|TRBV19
CASSPRQGSQPQHF
TGTGCCAGTAGCCCTCGACAGGGTAGTCAGCCCCAGCATTTT
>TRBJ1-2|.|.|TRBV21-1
CASVPAKGGYGYTF
TGTGCCAGCGTACCCGCGAAGGGGGGGTATGGCTACACCTTC
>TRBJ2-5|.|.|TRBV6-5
CASSYSRTTSQETQYF
TGTGCCAGCAGTTACTCGAGGACTACCTCTCAAGAGACCCAGTACTTC
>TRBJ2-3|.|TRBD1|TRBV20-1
CSASPPDRADTQYF
TGCAGTGCTAGTCCCCCCGACAGGGCAGATACGCAGTATTTT
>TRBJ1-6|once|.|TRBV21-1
CASSKVGQGFRDSPLHF
TGTGCCAGCAGCAAAGTGGGACAGGGGTTTAGGGATTCACCCCTCCACTTT
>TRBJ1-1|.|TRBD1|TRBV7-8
CASSLVRTGGTEAFF
TGTGCCAGCAGCTTAGTTCGGACAGGGGGCACTGAAGCTTTCTTT
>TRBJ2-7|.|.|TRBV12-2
CASRLAEPRAGGDEQYF
TGTGCAAGTCGCTTAGCGGAACCGAGGGCCGGAGGCGACGAGCAGTACTTC
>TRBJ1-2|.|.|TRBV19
CASSILQGGKNYGYTF
TGTGCCAGTAGTATTCTCCAAGGCGGAAAGAACTATGGCTACACCTTC
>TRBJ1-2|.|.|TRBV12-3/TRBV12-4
CASSFRGLYGYTF
TGTGCCAGCAGTTTCAGGGGCCTCTATGGCTACACCTTC
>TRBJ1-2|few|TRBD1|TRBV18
CASSPEGQGSTYTF
TGTGCCAGCTCTCCTGAGGGACAGGGGTCGACATACACCTTC
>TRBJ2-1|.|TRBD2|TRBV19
CATQSLAGGPRLFF
TGTGCCACCCAATCACTAGCGGGGGGTCCCCGTCTGTTCTTC
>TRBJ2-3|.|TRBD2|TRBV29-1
CSVSGGANTQYF
TGCAGCGTCAGCGGGGGGGCCAATACGCAGTATTTT
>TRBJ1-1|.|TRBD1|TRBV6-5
CASSSGTGNTEAFF
TGTGCCAGCAGTTCCGGGACAGGGAACACTGAAGCTTTCTTT
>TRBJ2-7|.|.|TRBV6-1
CASSEVHSYYEQYF
TGTGCCAGCAGTGAAGTTCACAGTTACTACGAGCAGTACTTC
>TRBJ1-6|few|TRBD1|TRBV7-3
CASSWGTGSNSPLHF
TGTGCCAGCAGCTGGGGGACAGGGAGCAATTCACCCCTCCACTTT
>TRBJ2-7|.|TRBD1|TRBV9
CASSTGDRHYEQYF
TGTGCCAGCAGCACAGGGGACAGACACTACGAGCAGTACTTC
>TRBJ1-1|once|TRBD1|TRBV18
CASSPGSQGAGKAFF
TGTGCCAGCTCACCAGGGTCGCAGGGGGCTGGTAAAGCTTTCTTT
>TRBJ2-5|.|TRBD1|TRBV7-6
CASSQRAGQGAETQYF
TGTGCCAGCAGCCAACGGGCAGGACAGGGTGCAGAGACCCAGTACTTC
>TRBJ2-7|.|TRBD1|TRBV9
CASSRRKGTGLLPEQYF
TGTGCCAGCAGCAGAAGAAAGGGGACAGGGCTACTACCCGAGCAGTACTTC
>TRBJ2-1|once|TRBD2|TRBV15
CATSRGLADGDEQFF
TGTGCCACCAGCAGAGGACTAGCTGACGGGGATGAGCAGTTCTTC
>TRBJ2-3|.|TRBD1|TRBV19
CASSKDRGPDPADTQYF
TGTGCCAGTAGTAAAGACAGGGGGCCAGATCCCGCAGATACGCAGTATTTT
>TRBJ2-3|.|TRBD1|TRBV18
CASSPTGGPDTQYF
TGTGCCAGCTCACCAACAGGGGGCCCAGATACGCAGTATTTT
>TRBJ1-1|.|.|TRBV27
CASSSRTYLNTEAFF
TGTGCCAGCAGTTCCCGGACATACTTGAACACTGAAGCTTTCTTT
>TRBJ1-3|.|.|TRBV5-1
CASSLEGALSGNTIYF
TGCGCCAGCAGCTTGGAAGGGGCCCTATCTGGAAACACCATATATTTT
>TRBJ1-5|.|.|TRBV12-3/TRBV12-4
CASSLRGDQPQHF
TGTGCCAGCAGTTTACGGGGAGATCAGCCCCAGCATTTT
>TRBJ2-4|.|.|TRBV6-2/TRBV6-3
CASSYVGNRLAKNIQYF
TGTGCCAGCAGTTACGTTGGCAACCGTTTAGCCAAAAACATTCAGTACTTC
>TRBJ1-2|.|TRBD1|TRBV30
CAWSLPRLRDRALRNYGYTF
TGTGCCTGGAGTCTTCCAAGGCTCCGGGACAGGGCCTTGAGAAACTATGGCTACACCTTC
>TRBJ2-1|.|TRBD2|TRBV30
CAWSMTSSTYNEQFF
TGTGCCTGGAGCATGACTAGCTCTACCTACAATGAGCAGTTCTTC
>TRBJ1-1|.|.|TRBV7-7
CASSSDMNTEAFF
TGTGCTAGCAGCTCGGACATGAACACTGAAGCTTTCTTT
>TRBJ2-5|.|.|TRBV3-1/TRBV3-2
CASSPGGSQETQYF
TGTGCCAGCAGCCCCGGAGGGAGCCAAGAGACCCAGTACTTC
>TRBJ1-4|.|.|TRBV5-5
CASSRTGTPDEKLFF
TGTGCCAGCAGCCGTACAGGGACCCCTGATGAAAAACTGTTTTTT
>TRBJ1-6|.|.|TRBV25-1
CASSEYGGGYSPLHF
TGTGCCAGCAGTGAATACGGGGGAGGCTACTCACCCCTCCACTTT
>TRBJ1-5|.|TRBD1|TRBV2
CASSEAYQGARYSNQPQHF
TGTGCCAGCAGTGAAGCTTATCAGGGGGCTCGTTATAGCAATCAGCCCCAGCATTTT
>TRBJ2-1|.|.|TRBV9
CASSGIAERNNEQFF
TGTGCCAGCAGCGGGATAGCGGAGCGAAACAATGAGCAGTTCTTC
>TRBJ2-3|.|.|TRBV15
CATSMEAGADTQYF
TGTGCCACCAGCATGGAGGCCGGGGCAGATACGCAGTATTTT
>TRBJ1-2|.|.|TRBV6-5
CASSSRQNYGYTF
TGTGCCAGCAGCTCGAGACAGAACTATGGCTACACCTTC
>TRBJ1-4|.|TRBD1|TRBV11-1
CASSLALDRDNEKLFF
TGTGCCAGCAGCTTAGCGTTGGACAGGGATAATGAAAAACTGTTTTTT
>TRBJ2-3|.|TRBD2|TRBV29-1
CSVEGTSGGDTDTQYF
TGCAGCGTTGAGGGGACTAGCGGGGGGGATACAGATACGCAGTATTTT
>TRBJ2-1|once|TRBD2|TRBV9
CASSESGGEANEQFF
TGTGCCAGCAGCGAAAGCGGGGGGGAAGCAAATGAGCAGTTCTTC
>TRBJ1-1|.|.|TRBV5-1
CASSLSLRSGLATEAFF
TGCGCCAGCAGCTTGTCTTTGCGGTCAGGGCTGGCCACTGAAGCTTTCTTT
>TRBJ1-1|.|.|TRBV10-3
CAIRDSMNTEAFF
TGTGCCATCAGGGACAGCATGAACACTGAAGCTTTCTTT